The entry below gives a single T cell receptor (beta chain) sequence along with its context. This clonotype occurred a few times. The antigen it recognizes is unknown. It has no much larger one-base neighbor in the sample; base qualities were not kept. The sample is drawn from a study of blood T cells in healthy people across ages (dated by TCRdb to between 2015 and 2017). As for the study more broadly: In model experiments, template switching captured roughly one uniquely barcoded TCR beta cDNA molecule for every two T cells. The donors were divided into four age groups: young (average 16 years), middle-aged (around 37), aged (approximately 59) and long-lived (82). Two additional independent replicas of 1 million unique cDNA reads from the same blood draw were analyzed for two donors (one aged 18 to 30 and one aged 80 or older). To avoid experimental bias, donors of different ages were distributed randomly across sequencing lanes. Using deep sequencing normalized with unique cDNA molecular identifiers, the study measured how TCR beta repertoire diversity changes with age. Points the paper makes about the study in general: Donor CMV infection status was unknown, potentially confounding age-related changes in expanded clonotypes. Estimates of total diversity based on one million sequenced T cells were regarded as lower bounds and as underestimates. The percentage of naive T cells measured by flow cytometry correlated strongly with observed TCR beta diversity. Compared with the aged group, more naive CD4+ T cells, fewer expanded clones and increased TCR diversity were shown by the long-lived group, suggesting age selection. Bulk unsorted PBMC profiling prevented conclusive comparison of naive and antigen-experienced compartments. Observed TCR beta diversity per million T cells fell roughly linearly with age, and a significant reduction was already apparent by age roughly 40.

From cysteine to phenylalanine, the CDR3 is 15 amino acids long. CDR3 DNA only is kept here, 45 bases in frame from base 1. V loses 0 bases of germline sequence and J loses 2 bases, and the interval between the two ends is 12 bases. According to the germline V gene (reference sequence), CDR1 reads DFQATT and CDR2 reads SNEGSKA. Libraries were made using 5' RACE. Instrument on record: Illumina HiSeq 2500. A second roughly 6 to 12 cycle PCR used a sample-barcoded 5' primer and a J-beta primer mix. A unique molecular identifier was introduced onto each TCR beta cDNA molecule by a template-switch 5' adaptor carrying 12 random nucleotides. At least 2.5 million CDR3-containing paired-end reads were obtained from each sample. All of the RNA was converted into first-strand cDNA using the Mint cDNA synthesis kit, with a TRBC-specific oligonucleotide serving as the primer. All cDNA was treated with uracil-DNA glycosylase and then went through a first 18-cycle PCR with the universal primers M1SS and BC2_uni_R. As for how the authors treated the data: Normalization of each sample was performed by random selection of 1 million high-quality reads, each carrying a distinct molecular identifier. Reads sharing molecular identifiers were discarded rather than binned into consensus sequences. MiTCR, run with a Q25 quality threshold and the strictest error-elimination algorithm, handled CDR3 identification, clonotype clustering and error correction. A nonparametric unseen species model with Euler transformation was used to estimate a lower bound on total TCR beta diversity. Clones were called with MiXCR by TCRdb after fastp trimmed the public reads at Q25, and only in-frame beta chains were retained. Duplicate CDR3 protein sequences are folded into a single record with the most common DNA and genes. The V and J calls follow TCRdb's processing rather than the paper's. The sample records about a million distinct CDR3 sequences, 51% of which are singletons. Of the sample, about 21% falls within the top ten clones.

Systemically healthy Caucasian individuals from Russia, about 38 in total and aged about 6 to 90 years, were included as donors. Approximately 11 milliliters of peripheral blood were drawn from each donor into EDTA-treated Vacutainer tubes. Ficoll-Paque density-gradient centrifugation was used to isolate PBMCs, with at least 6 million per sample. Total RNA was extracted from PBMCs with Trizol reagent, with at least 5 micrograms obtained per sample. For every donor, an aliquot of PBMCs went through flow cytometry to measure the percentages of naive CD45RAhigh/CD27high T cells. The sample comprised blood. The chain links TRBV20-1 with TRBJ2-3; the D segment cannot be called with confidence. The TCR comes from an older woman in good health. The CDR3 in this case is CSARDPLLPTDTQYF. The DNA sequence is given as TGCAGTGCTAGAGATCCCCTACTACCCACAGATACGCAGTATTTT.